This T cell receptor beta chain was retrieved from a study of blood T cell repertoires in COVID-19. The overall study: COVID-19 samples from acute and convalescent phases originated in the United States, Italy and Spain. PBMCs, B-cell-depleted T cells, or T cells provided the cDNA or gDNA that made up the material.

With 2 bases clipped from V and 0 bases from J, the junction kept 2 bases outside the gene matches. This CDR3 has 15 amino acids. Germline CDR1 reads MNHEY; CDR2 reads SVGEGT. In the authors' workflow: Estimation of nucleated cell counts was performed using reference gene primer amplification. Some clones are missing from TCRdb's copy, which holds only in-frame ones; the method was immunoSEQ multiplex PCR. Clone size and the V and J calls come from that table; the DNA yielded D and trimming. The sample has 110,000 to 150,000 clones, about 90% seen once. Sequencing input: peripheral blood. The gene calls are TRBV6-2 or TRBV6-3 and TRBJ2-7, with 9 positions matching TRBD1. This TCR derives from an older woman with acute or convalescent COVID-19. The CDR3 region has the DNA TGTGCCAGCAGTTACGGGACAGGGCGCTCCTACGAGCAGTACTTC. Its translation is CASSYGTGRSYEQYF.